This TCR beta chain stems from a study of OX40 agonist ivuxolimab in advanced cancers. Study details: At approximately 80% male, the cohort had a mean age of 60 years, ranging from about 20 to 90.

This CDR3 contains 15 residues. This table comes from immunoSEQ multiplex PCR, and its TCRdb copy is limited to in-frame clones, with some not included. The sample carries roughly 74,000 clones, about 90% recorded once. V gene TRBV21-1 combines with J gene TRBJ1-2. TRBV21-1 is a pseudogene segment. The receptor was isolated from an adult with an advanced solid tumor such as melanoma, head and neck, liver or kidney cancer. This material consisted of CD4+ or CD8+ T cells sorted from blood, taken in a trial of the OX40 agonist ivuxolimab. The CDR3 DNA reads TGTGCCAGCAGCAAAGGTTCGGGGGGAAAGGCTGGCTACACCTTC. Translated: CASSKGSGGKAGYTF.